Listed here is a single T cell receptor beta chain. The sample belongs to a study of CD8+ T cells in alopecia areata. Background on the study: Treated patients were given oral tofacitinib, which was dosed at 5 to 10 mg twice daily.

Germline V lookup: CDR1 MGHDK, CDR2 SYGVNS. The CDR3 length is 16 residues. V shed 1 base and J shed 0 bases, with 10 bases lying between them. Collected material from alopecia areata patients comprised lesional scalp punch biopsies and peripheral blood. Extracted RNA was reverse transcribed into cDNA, the sequencing template. Only in-frame clones appear in the TCRdb table, and some are missing; sequencing was by immunoSEQ multiplex PCR. The sample lists roughly 170,000 clones; around 60% were seen once. Sequencing used CD4+ T cells sorted from blood, obtained at week 0. V usage is TRBV25-1 and J usage is TRBJ2-1, with D perhaps assigned TRBD1 or TRBD2 (5 bases each). The TCR comes from a human donor with alopecia areata. CDR3 sequence reads: CASSELRGSSYNEQFF. The CDR3 nucleotides read TGTGCCAGCAGTGAATTGAGGGGTAGCTCCTACAATGAGCAGTTCTTC.